What follows describes a single TCR beta chain. Its antigen is not identified. Authors' methods: The authors compared patient CD8+ clones larger than 1% against published virus-specific TCRB sequences. Only a few of these clones matched. Libraries were prepared by immunoSEQ multiplex PCR; TCRdb keeps only in-frame clonotypes and omits some of them. Clone size and the V and J calls come from that table; the DNA yielded D and trimming. The data contain fewer than 6,500 clones, about 72% of them singletons. This entry comes from a study of somatic mutations in cytotoxic T cells in rheumatoid arthritis. Study overall: Patients had 25 to 30 ml EDTA blood drawn right after diagnosis, before any treatment.

The CDR3 is made up of 18 amino acids. Germline loops: CDR1 SGHRS, CDR2 YFSETQ. After removal of 2 bases from V and 1 base from J, the junction contained 10 bases not matched to a gene. Study observations and caveats: Nobody had found out which antigens the expanded CD8+ clones targeted.

The rearrangement links TRBV5-1 to TRBJ2-7; 12 nucleotides agree with TRBD2. The TCR sequence derives from an adult with rheumatoid arthritis. Input material: CD8+ T cells sorted from blood. CDR3 loop: CASSLGLAGGMMSYEQYF. The DNA of the CDR3 is TGCGCCAGCAGCTTAGGTCTAGCGGGGGGGATGATGTCCTACGAGCAGTACTTC.